The clone carrying this T cell receptor (beta chain) was observed a handful of times. The antigen is undetermined. TCRdb called the reads again in MiXCR, with one record for every CDR3 protein. This table holds roughly 500,000 distinct CDR3 sequences, roughly a third found once. These data come from a study of T cell repertoires in cytomegalovirus infection. Study-wide context: Both recently identified HLA-C-restricted and well-studied HLA-B-restricted CMV epitopes were used in the study. CMV infection plus the matching HLA type was flagged by public TCR beta signatures. Findings and limits, study-wide: HLA-C-restricted CMV-specific TCR beta clonotypes prevailed in the ex vivo response.

V gave up 5 bases and J gave up 2 bases, with 13 bases separating them. Germline V lookup: CDR1 SGHTA, CDR2 FQGNSA. The CDR3 is made up of 14 amino acids. The TCR sequence derives from a human donor in good health (CMV status not recorded). Some clones in this sample may be carry-over from other donors' samples. Sequencing used cultured PBMCs, obtained from culture after CMV antigen stimulation. The chain carries TRBV7-2 and TRBJ2-7; no firm D call. CDR3 residues: CASSTTYRTYEQYF. CDR3 nucleotides: TGTGCCAGCAGCACGACTTACCGAACCTACGAGCAGTACTTC.